The 11 T cell receptor beta chains in this list originate from one sample, sequenced in a study of shared clonotypes between healthy human individuals. The protocol was immunoSEQ multiplex PCR, while the TCRdb copy is restricted to in-frame clones and leaves out a portion. The sample has a few million clones, more than 90% seen once; the top ten hold over 0.12%. The sample taken for sequencing was naive CD4+ T cells sorted from blood. Subset denoted: CD45RA+ positively selected. These receptors came from a man aged 18 to 29 in good health.

This clone appeared a single time. The genes are TRBV30 and TRBJ1-5; D uncertain. CDR3 length equals 14 residues. V was pared by 1 base and J by 3 bases, with 10 bases between. Germline loops: CDR1 GTSNPN, CDR2 SVGIG (reference sequence). The CDR3 protein is CAWSDQTYNQPQHF. Written as DNA, the CDR3 is TGTGCCTGGAGTGACCAAACTTACAATCAGCCCCAGCATTTT.

The V and J genes are TRBV4-2 and TRBJ2-3; D possibly corresponds to TRBD2 (6 bases). V dropped 8 bases and J dropped 0 bases, with 9 bases sitting between them. The CDR3 runs 13 residues. Per the germline V gene, CDR1 is LGHNA and CDR2 is YNFKEQ. The chain's CDR3 is CASLGGSTDTQYF. The CDR3 DNA follows: TGTGCCAGCTTGGGGGGTAGCACAGATACGCAGTATTTT.

V and J are TRBV6-5 and TRBJ2-5; D perhaps matches TRBD2 (5 bases). V lost 2 bases, J lost 4 bases, and 14 bases lay in between. The CDR3 covers 15 residues. Germline V lookup: CDR1 MNHEY, CDR2 SVGAGI. CDR3 DNA: TGTGCCAGCAGTTACGGGCTAGCTGGGATAGAGACCCAGTACTTC. Its translation is CASSYGLAGIETQYF.

The rearrangement uses TRBV11-3 and TRBJ2-1, with D possibly TRBD2 on 7 matching bases. Deletions cut 5 bases from V and 10 bases from J, with 12 bases between. Germline CDR1 reads SGHNT; CDR2 reads YENEEA. The CDR3 has 12 residues. The CDR3 protein is CASSPEGGEQFF. The CDR3, as DNA: TGTGCCAGCAGCCCCGAGGGGGGGGAGCAGTTCTTC. Supplemented by reference TRBV11-3 and TRBJ2-1, the full variable domain reads EAGVVQSPRYKIIEKKQPVAFWCNPISGHNTLYWYLQNLGQGPELLIRYENEEAVDDSQLPKDRFSAERLKGVDSTLKIQPAELGDSAVYLCASSPEGGEQFFGPGTRLTVL.

The rearrangement links TRBV9 to TRBJ1-4, with TRBD1 identical over 7 bases. Looked up from germline, CDR1 is SGDLS and CDR2 is YYNGEE. The CDR3 is 16 residues long. V shed 4 bases, J shed 2 bases, and the junction held 8 bases outside the gene matches. The CDR3 reads CASSLEGAGTNEKLFF. The CDR3, as DNA: TGTGCCAGCAGCCTGGAGGGGGCGGGGACTAATGAAAAACTGTTTTTT.

This chain joins TRBV19 and TRBJ2-3, with TRBD1 matching over 10 bases. V shed 0 bases, J shed 1 base, and the junction held 7 bases outside the gene matches. Looked up from germline, CDR1 is LNHDA and CDR2 is SQIVND (reference sequence). The CDR3 contains 18 residues. The CDR3: CASSIDLSGQGRTDTQYF. Written as DNA, the CDR3 is TGTGCCAGTAGTATAGACCTCTCGGGACAGGGGCGCACAGATACGCAGTATTTT.

The gene calls are TRBV4-3 and TRBJ1-5; D not resolved. This CDR3 is built from 13 residues. V lost 0 bases and J lost 3, with 3 bases in between. Germline V CDR1 and CDR2: LGHNA, YSLEER. Here the CDR3 reads CASSQDTNQPQHF. The DNA of the CDR3 is TGCGCCAGCAGCCAAGATACCAATCAGCCCCAGCATTTT.

On this clone: Different DNA sequences within this sample yield the same CDR3. The V and J genes are TRBV7-9 and TRBJ2-1; the D is unclear. The CDR3 covers 13 residues. Germline CDR1 SEHNR, CDR2 FQNEAQ (reference sequence). The V gene lost 1 base and the J gene lost 7 bases, with 8 bases spanning the gap. CDR3 sequence: CASSLGLGNEQFF. As DNA, the CDR3 is TGTGCCAGCAGCTTAGGACTTGGAAATGAGCAGTTCTTC.

This clone turned up a few times. The V and J genes are TRBV4-2 and TRBJ1-1; D remains unclear. This CDR3 has 14 residues. Germline lookup yields CDR1 LGHNA and CDR2 YNFKEQ. Trimming removed 1 base at V and 4 bases at J, with 10 bases between. Here the CDR3 reads CASSQVDLGTEAFF. Here the CDR3 DNA reads TGTGCCAGCAGCCAAGTAGACCTGGGCACTGAAGCTTTCTTT.

The chain couples TRBV5-1 to TRBJ1-1; TRBD1 is a possible D gene (6 bases). The CDR3 is 13 residues long. Looked up from germline, CDR1 is SGHRS and CDR2 is YFSETQ. V lost 7 bases and J lost 0, with 10 bases in between. CDR3 sequence reads: CASRQEMNTEAFF. The DNA for the CDR3 is TGCGCCAGCCGACAGGAGATGAACACTGAAGCTTTCTTT.

The CDR3 DNA follows: TGTGCCAGCAGCATCCGCCCGGGCGGCCTGCTGGAGTCCTACGAGCAGTACTTC. Its translation: CASSIRPGGLLESYEQYF. V usage is TRBV7-8 and J usage is TRBJ2-7; no definite D call. The length of the CDR3 is 18 residues. Between the trimmed V and J ends, which lost 5 bases and 1 base, there was a span of 24 bases. Germline CDR1 SGHVS, CDR2 FQNEAQ.